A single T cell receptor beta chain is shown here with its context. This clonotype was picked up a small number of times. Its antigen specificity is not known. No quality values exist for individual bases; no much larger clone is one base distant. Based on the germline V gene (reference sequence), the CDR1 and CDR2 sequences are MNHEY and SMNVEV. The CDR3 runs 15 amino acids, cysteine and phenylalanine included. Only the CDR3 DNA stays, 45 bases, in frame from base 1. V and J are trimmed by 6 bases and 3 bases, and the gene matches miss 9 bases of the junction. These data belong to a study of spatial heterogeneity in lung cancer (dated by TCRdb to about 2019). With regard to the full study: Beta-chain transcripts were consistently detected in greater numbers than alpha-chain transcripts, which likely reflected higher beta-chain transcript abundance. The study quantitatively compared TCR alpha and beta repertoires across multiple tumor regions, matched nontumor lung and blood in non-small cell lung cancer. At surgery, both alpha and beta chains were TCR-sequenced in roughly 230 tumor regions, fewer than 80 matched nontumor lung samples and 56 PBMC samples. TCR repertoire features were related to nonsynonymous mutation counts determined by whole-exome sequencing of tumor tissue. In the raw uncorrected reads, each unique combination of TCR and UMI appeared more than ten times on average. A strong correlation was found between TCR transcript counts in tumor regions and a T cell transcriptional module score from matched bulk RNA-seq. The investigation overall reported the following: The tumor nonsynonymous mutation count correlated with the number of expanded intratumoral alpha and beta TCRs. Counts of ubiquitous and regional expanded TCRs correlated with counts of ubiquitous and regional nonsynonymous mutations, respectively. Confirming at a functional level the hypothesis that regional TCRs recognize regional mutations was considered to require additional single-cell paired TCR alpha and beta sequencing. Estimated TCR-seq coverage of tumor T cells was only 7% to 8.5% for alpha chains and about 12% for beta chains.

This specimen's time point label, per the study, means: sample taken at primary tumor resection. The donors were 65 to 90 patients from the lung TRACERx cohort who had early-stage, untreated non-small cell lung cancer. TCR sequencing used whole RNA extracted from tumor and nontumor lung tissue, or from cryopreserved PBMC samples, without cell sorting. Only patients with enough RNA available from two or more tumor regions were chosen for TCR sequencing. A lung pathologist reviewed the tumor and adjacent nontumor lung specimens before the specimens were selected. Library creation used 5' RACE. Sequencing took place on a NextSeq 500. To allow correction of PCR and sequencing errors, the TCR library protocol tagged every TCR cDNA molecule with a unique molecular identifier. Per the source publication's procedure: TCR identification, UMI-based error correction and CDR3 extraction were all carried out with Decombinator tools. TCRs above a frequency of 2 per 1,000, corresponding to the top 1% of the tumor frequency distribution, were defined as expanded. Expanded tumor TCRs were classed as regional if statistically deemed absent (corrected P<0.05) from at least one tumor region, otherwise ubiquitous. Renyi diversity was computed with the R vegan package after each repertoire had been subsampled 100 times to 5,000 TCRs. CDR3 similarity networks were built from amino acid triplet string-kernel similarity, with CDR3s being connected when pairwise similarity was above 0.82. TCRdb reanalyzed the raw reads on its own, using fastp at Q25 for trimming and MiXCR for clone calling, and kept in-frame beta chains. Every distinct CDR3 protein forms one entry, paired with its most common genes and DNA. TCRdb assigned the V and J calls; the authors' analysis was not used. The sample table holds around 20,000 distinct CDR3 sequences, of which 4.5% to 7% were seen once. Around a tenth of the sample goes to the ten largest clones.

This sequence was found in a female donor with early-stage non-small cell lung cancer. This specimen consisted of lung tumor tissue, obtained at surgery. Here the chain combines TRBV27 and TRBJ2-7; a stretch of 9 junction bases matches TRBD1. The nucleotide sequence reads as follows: TGTGCCAGCAGCTTCAGACAGGGGGTAAACTACGAGCAGTACTTC. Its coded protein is CASSFRQGVNYEQYF.